Below are 11 T cell receptor beta chains sequenced from a single sample in a study of T cell responses to AZD1222 COVID-19 vaccine. This table comes from immunoSEQ multiplex PCR, and its TCRdb copy is limited to in-frame clones, with some not included. The table has 80,000 or so clones, nearly 90% seen once. This material consisted of peripheral blood, taken on day 0 of AZD1222 vaccination. The receptors originated from an adult in good health.

This clone was seen more than once but under ten times. The rearrangement links TRBV27 to TRBJ2-5, with D maybe TRBD1 (5 bases). Germline V gene data show CDR1 as MNHEY and CDR2 as SMNVEV (reference sequence). This CDR3 has 14 residues. V was pared by 1 base and J by 0 bases, with 6 bases between. CDR3 DNA sequence: TGTGCCAGCAGTTTATTGGGGCACCAAGAGACCCAGTACTTC. It yields the protein CASSLLGHQETQYF.

This clone was observed a few times. This CDR3 is CASSFDSNEQFF. The DNA of the CDR3 is TGTGCCAGCAGCTTCGACAGCAATGAGCAGTTCTTC. The rearrangement joins TRBV7-9 to TRBJ2-1, with a possible D match to TRBD1 (5 bases). This CDR3 contains 12 residues. The V end lost 3 bases, the J end lost 6 bases, and 6 bases lay between the germline ends. In germline, CDR1 is SEHNR, CDR2 FQNEAQ (reference sequence).

The chain combines TRBV19 with TRBJ1-1, with TRBD1 as a possible D gene (6 bases). V lost 7 bases and J 7 bases, leaving 16 bases between the germline ends. The CDR3 has 13 residues. Germline-derived CDR1 and CDR2 are LNHDA and SQIVND (reference sequence). In nucleotides, the CDR3 is TGTGCCAGTACCAACCCAGGGGAGGGTGAAGCTTTCTTT. Residues: CASTNPGEGEAFF. Based on the CDR3 plus reference TRBV19 and TRBJ1-1, the full variable domain is DGGITQSPKYLFRKEGQNVTLSCEQNLNHDAMYWYRQDPGQGLRLIYYSQIVNDFQKGDIAEGYSVSREKKESFPLTVTSAQKNPTAFYLCASTNPGEGEAFFGQGTRLTVV.

This clone was counted between two and nine times. This chain joins TRBV19 and TRBJ2-3; D is unresolved. Germline lookup yields CDR1 LNHDA and CDR2 SQIVND (reference sequence). V gave up 4 bases and J gave up 0 bases, with 5 bases separating them. There are 13 residues in the CDR3. The CDR3 loop is CASSTQSTDTQYF. The CDR3 DNA reads TGTGCCAGTAGTACCCAGAGCACAGATACGCAGTATTTT.

V gene TRBV19 combines with J gene TRBJ2-3; 8 positions agree with TRBD1. CDR3 size: 16 residues. CDR1 and CDR2 (germline): LNHDA, SQIVND (reference sequence). V lost 6 bases, J lost 1 base, and 9 bases stayed unmatched. CDR3 in DNA: TGTGCCAGTAGGACCACCGGGACAGGTGGCACAGATACGCAGTATTTT. Translated: CASRTTGTGGTDTQYF. Looking up the rest from reference TRBV19 and TRBJ2-3 gives the full variable domain: DGGITQSPKYLFRKEGQNVTLSCEQNLNHDAMYWYRQDPGQGLRLIYYSQIVNDFQKGDIAEGYSVSREKKESFPLTVTSAQKNPTAFYLCASRTTGTGGTDTQYFGPGTRLTVL.

The genes are TRBV6-2 or TRBV6-3 and TRBJ1-3, with D possibly matching TRBD1 (6 bases). The germline gives CDR1 MNHEY, CDR2 SVGEGT. Trimming left V 2 bases short and J 2 bases short, with 7 bases between. CDR3 length equals 14 residues. The CDR3 DNA follows: TGTGCCAGCAGTTACGGACAGCCTGGAAACACCATATATTTT. It is translated as CASSYGQPGNTIYF.

This clone was seen once. At the DNA level, this CDR3 is encoded by other sequences in the same sample as well. The J gene is TRBJ2-7, the V gene TRBV5-6; TRBD1 agrees at 9 bases. This CDR3 spans 14 amino acids. Germline CDR1 is SGHDT and CDR2 is YYEEEE. J was trimmed by 3 bases and V by 4 bases; bases with no gene match: 5. This chain's CDR3 is CASSPGTGNYEQYF. The CDR3 DNA reads as TGTGCCAGCAGCCCAGGGACAGGGAACTACGAGCAGTACTTC.

Concerning this clone: Germline and junction disagree at one end, which may indicate a read error. The V and J genes are TRBV20-1 and TRBJ1-2; 9 nucleotides agree with TRBD1. The CDR3 is 11 amino acids. Germline V gene data show CDR1 as DFQATT and CDR2 as SNEGSKA (reference sequence). CDR3 protein: CSARIRDRVFF. CDR3 coding DNA: TGCAGTGCTAGAATCCGGGACAGGGTCTTCTTC.

The chain links TRBV30 to TRBJ2-1; tentative D call: TRBD2 (6 bases). The CDR3 totals 14 residues. Germline CDR1 GTSNPN, CDR2 SVGIG (reference sequence). Trimming cost V 3 bases and J 9 bases, with 18 bases left between them. The CDR3 loop reads CAWRLLAVNGEQFF. The CDR3 DNA reads TGTGCCTGGAGACTATTAGCGGTAAATGGTGAGCAGTTCTTC.

The chain is built from TRBV7-9 and TRBJ1-3; the D is unclear. Deletions cut 5 bases from V and 2 bases from J, with 10 bases between. This CDR3 spans 14 amino acids. Germline V lookup: CDR1 SEHNR, CDR2 FQNEAQ (reference sequence). This CDR3 is CASSLPRPGNTIYF. The CDR3 bases are TGTGCCAGCAGCCTACCCAGACCTGGAAACACCATATATTTT.

Here the CDR3 reads CASSLAGQGATEAFF. The CDR3 nucleotides read TGTGCCAGCAGCTTGGCGGGACAGGGGGCCACTGAAGCTTTCTTT. The V gene is TRBV7-3, the J gene TRBJ1-1, with 12 positions matching TRBD1. V shed 3 bases, J shed 4 bases, and the junction held 3 bases outside the gene matches. Germline V gene sequence: CDR1 SGHTA, CDR2 FQGTGA. CDR3 size: 15 residues.